What follows describes a single T cell receptor beta chain. The target antigen is unknown. The data originate from a study of blood T cells in healthy people across ages. Germline assignment: CDR1 SGHTA and CDR2 FQGNSA. J gave up 6 bases and V 2 bases, and 7 bases lay outside the gene matches. The CDR3 has 16 residues. Drawing of peripheral blood yielded approximately 10 milliliters from each donor. Primed by a sample-barcoded 5' primer and a J-beta primer mix, a second PCR proceeded for 7 to 11 cycles. One entry per CDR3 protein, called by TCRdb with MiXCR from the 5' RACE reads. The table shows about a million distinct CDR3 sequences, with about 53% occurring only once. Study outcomes and limitations: Diversity estimated from one million T cells was considered an underestimate. Expanded clonotype changes were possibly confounded by unknown donor CMV status. Age advanced and TCR beta diversity per million T cells fell, roughly linearly.

Material: blood. V usage is TRBV7-2 and J usage is TRBJ2-1; 10 nucleotides agree with TRBD2. This sequence originates from a woman aged 55-70 years in good health. CDR3 in DNA: TGTGCCAGCAGCTTATTTCGGCTAGCGGGAGCCAATGAGCAGTTCTTC. Encoded protein: CASSLFRLAGANEQFF.